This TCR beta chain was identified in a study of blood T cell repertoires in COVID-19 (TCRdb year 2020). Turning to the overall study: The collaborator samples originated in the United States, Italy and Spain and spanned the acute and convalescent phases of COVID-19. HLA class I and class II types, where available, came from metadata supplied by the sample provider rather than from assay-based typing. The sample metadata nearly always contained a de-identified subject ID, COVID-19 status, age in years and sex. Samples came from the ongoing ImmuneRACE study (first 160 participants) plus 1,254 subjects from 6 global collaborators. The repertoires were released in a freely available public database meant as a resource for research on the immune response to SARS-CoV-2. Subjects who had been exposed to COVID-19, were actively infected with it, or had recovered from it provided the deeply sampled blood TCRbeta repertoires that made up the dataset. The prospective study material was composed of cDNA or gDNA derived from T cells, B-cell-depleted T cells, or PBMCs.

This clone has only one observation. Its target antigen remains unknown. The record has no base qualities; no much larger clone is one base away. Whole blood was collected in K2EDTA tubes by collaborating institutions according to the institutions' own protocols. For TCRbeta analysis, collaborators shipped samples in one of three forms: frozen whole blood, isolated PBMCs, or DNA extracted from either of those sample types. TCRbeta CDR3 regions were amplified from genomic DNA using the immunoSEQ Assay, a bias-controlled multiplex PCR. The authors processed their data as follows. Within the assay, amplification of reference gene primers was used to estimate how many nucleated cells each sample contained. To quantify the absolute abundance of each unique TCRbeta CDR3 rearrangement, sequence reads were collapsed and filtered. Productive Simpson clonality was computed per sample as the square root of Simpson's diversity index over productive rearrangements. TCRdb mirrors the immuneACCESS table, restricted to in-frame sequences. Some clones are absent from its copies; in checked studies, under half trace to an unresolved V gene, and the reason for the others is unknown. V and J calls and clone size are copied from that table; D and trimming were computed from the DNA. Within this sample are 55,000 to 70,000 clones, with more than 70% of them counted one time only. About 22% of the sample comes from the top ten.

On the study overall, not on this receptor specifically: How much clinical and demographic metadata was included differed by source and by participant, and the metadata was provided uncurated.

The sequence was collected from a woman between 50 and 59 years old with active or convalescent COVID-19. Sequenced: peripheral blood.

CDR3 reads: CASSFVLAGGPDTQYF. Read as DNA, the sequence is TGCGCCAGCAGCTTCGTTCTAGCGGGAGGCCCAGATACGCAGTATTTT. The chain is made from TRBV5-1 and TRBJ2-3; 11 junctional bases match TRBD2. From a lookup of the germline V gene, CDR1 and CDR2 are SGHRS and YFSETQ. From the cysteine up to the phenylalanine, the CDR3 has a length of 16 residues. Only the CDR3 part of the read is kept: 48 bases, read in frame from the first base. After removal of 2 bases from V and 4 bases from J, the junction retains 6 bases not matched to a gene. This CDR3, with the reference TRBV5-1 and TRBJ2-3 proteins standing in past its ends, gives the full variable domain KAGVTQTPRYLIKTRGQQVTLSCSPISGHRSVSWYQQTPGQGLQFLFEYFSETQRNKGNFPGRFSGRQFSNSRSEMNVSTLELGDSALYLCASSFVLAGGPDTQYFGPGTRLTVL.